This T cell receptor (beta chain) was identified during a study of blood T cells in healthy people across ages. It was with a sample-barcoded 5' primer and a J-beta primer mix that a second PCR of roughly 7 to 12 cycles was run. One entry per CDR3 protein, called by TCRdb with MiXCR from the 5' RACE reads. The data show approximately 800,000 distinct CDR3 sequences, approximately 53% seen once. In regard to this clonotype: Sequence at one end of the junction differs from germline and may be a read error.

Germline CDR1 is SGHAT and CDR2 is FQNNGV. The CDR3 runs to 13 residues. This chain connects TRBV11-2 to TRBJ2-1; D is undetermined. The clonotype was recovered from an elderly man in good health. Sequenced: blood. In DNA form, the CDR3 reads TGTGCCGGCAGCTTAGTGTTAGCCAATGAGCAGTTCTTC. This gives the protein CAGSLVLANEQFF.